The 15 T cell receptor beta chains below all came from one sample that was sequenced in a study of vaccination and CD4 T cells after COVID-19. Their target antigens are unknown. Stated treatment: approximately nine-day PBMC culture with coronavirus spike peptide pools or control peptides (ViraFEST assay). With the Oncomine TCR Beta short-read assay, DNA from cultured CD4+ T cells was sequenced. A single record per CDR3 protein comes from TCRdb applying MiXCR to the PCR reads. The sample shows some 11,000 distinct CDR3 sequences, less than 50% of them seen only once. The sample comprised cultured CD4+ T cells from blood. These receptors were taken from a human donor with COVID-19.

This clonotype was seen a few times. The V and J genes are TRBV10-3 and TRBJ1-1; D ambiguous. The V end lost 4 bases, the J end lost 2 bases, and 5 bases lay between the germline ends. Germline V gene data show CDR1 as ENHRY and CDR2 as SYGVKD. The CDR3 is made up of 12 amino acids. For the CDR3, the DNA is TGTGCCATCAGTGGCCTCAACACTGAAGCTTTCTTT. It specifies CAISGLNTEAFF.

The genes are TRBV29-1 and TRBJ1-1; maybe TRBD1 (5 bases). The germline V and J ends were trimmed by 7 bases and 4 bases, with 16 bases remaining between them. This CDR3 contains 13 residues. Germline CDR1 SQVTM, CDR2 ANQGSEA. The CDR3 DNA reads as TGCAGCGCCAACTCAGGGCGGAGCACTGAAGCTTTCTTT. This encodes CSANSGRSTEAFF.

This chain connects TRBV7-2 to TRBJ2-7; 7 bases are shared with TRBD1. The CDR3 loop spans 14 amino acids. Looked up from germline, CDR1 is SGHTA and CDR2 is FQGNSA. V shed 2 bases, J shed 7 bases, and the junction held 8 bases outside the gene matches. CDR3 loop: CASSLRQGVGEQYF. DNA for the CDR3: TGTGCCAGCAGCTTACGCCAGGGGGTAGGGGAGCAGTACTTC.

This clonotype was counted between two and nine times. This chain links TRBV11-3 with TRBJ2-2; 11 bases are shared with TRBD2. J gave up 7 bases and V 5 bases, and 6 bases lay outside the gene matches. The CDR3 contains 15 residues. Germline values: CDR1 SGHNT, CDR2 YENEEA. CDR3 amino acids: CASSGSSGGHGELFF. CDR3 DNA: TGTGCCAGCAGCGGTTCTAGCGGGGGGCACGGGGAGCTGTTTTTT.

Written as DNA, the CDR3 is TGTGCCAGCAGCCAAGGTGGACAGGGGGTTAACTATGGCTACACCTTC. This encodes CASSQGGQGVNYGYTF. The chain uses TRBV14 and TRBJ1-2, with 10 bases matching TRBD1. Germline trimming cut 1 base from V and 1 base from J; bases unmatched to any gene: 3. This CDR3 has 16 residues. Germline values: CDR1 SGHDN, CDR2 FVKESK.

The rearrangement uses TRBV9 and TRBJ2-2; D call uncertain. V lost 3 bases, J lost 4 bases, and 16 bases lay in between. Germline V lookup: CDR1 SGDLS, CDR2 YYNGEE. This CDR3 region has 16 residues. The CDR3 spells CASSAKGVGGTGELFF. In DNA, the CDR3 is TGTGCCAGCAGCGCGAAGGGTGTGGGCGGCACCGGGGAGCTGTTTTTT.

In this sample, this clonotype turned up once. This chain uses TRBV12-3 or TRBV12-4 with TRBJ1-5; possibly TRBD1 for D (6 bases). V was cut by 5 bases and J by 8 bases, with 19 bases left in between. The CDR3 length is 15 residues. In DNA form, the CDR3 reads TGTGCCAGCAGTCGTCGGACAGCCCCGGAGGAGCCCCAGCATTTT. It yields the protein CASSRRTAPEEPQHF.

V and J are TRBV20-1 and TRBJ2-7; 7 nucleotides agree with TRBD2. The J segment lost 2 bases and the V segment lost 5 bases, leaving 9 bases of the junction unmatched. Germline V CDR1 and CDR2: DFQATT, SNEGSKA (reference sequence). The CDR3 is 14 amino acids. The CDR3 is CSAVRAGMAYEQYF. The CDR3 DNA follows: TGCAGTGCTGTGAGAGCGGGGATGGCCTACGAGCAGTACTTC.

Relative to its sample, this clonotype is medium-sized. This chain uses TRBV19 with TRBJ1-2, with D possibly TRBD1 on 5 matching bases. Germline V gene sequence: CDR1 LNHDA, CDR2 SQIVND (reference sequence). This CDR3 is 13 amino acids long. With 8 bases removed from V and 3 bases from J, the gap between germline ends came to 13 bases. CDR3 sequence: CASPSGPHYGYTF. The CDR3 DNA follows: TGTGCCAGTCCCTCGGGGCCCCACTATGGCTACACCTTC.

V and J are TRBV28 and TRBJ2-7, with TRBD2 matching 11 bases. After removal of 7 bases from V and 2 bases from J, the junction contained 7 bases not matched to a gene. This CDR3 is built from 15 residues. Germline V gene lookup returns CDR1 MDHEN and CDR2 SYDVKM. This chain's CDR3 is CASNPGTSGTYEQYF. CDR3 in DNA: TGTGCCAGCAACCCCGGGACTAGCGGAACCTACGAGCAGTACTTC.

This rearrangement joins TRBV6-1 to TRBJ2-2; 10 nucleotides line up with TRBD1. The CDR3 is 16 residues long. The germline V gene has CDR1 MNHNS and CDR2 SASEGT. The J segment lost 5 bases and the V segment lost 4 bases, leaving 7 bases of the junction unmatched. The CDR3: CASSAGTGVGTGELFF. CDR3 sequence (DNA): TGTGCCAGCAGTGCTGGGACAGGGGTAGGTACCGGGGAGCTGTTTTTT.

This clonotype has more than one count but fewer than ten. CDR3: CASRGTGSGELFF. The DNA of the CDR3 is TGTGCCAGCAGAGGGACAGGGAGCGGGGAGCTGTTTTTT. The chain has TRBV2 and TRBJ2-2, with TRBD1 identical over 9 bases. Trimming removed 6 bases from V and 7 bases from J; junction bases left unmatched: 3. The CDR3 contains 13 residues. The germline CDR1 and CDR2 sequences are SNHLY and FYNNEI.

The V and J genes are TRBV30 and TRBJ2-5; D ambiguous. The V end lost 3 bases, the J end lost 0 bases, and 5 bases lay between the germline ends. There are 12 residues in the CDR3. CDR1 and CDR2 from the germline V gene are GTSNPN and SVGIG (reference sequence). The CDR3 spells CAWRRHQETQYF. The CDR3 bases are TGTGCCTGGAGGAGGCACCAAGAGACCCAGTACTTC.

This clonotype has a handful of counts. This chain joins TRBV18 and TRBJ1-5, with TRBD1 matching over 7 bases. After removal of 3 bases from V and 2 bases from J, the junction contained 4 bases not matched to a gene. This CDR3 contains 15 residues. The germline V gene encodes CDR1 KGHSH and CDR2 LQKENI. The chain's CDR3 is CASSPEGAGNQPQHF. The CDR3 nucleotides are TGTGCCAGCTCACCCGAGGGGGCAGGCAATCAGCCCCAGCATTTT.

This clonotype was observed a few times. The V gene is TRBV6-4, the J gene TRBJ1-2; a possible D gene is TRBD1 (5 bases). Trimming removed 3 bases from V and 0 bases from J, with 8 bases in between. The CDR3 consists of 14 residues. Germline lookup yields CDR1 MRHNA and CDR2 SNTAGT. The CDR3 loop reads CASSEGTSNYGYTF. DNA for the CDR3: TGTGCCAGCAGTGAAGGGACGTCTAACTATGGCTACACCTTC.